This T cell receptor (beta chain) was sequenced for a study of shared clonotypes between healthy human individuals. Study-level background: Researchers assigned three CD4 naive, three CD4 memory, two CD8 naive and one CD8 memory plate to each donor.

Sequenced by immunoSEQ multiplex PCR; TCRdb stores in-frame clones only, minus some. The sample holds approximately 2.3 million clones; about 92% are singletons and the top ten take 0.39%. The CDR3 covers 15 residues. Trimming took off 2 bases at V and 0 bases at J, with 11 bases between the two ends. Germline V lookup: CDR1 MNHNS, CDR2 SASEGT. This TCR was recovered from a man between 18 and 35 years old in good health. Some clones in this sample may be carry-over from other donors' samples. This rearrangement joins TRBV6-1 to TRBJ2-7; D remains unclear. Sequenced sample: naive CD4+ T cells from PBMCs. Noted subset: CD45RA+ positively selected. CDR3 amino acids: CASSESLGPSYEQYF. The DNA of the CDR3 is TGTGCCAGCAGTGAATCTTTAGGCCCCTCCTACGAGCAGTACTTC.